Shown below are 4 T cell receptor beta chains from a single sample sequenced in a study of graft-versus-host responses after intestinal transplantation. The repertoire was sequenced with immunoSEQ multiplex PCR; TCRdb's copy has only in-frame clones and lacks some. The table shows approximately 24,000 clones, with about 92% occurring only once. This specimen was PBMCs, taken 18 days after transplant. The receptors here all came from a human patient who received an intestinal transplant, so some T cells may come from the graft donor.

CDR3 in amino acids: CATSGGDGGINEKLFF. For the CDR3, the DNA is TGTGCCACCAGCGGGGGAGACGGGGGGATTAATGAAAAACTGTTTTTT. The genes are TRBV15 and TRBJ1-4, with D perhaps matching TRBD1 (5 bases). V shed 5 bases and J shed 4 bases, with 17 bases lying between them. The CDR3 runs 16 residues. CDR1 LNHNV and CDR2 YYDKDF come from the germline V gene (reference sequence).

V usage is TRBV20-1 and J usage is TRBJ2-7; D call uncertain. This CDR3 contains 11 residues. V gave up 3 bases and J gave up 2 bases, with 5 bases separating them. The germline V gene encodes CDR1 DFQATT and CDR2 SNEGSKA (reference sequence). CDR3 in DNA: TGCAGTGCTAGCGACCCCTACGAGCAGTACTTC. It codes for CSASDPYEQYF.

The chain links TRBV6-5 to TRBJ1-2; D unclear. The germline CDR1 and CDR2 sequences are MNHEY and SVGAGI. V lost 11 bases and J lost 0, with 16 bases in between. CDR3 size: 14 residues. The CDR3 sequence is CAAGPILANYGYTF. In nucleotides, the CDR3 is TGTGCCGCCGGTCCGATTCTGGCTAACTATGGCTACACCTTC.

In DNA, the CDR3 is TGTGCCAGTAGTATAGGACCAGCGAAGATCTACGAGCAGTACTTC. This sequence encodes CASSIGPAKIYEQYF. The rearrangement joins TRBV19 to TRBJ2-7; D ambiguous. The germline V gene encodes CDR1 LNHDA and CDR2 SQIVND (reference sequence). CDR3 length: 15 amino acids. Between the trimmed V and J ends, which lost 1 base and 3 bases, there was a span of 13 bases. Using reference TRBV19 and TRBJ2-7 for the parts outside the CDR3, the full variable domain is DGGITQSPKYLFRKEGQNVTLSCEQNLNHDAMYWYRQDPGQGLRLIYYSQIVNDFQKGDIAEGYSVSREKKESFPLTVTSAQKNPTAFYLCASSIGPAKIYEQYFGPGTRLTVT.